Below, one T cell receptor beta chain is given with its context. Measured with immunoSEQ multiplex PCR; TCRdb has only the in-frame clones, and not every one. The data contain around 60,000 clones, roughly nine tenths of them singletons. This sample was taken from a study of T cell changes during pregnancy in multiple sclerosis. The CDR3 covers 14 residues. The germline gives CDR1 SGHDN, CDR2 FVKESK. V lost 4 bases and J lost 6; bases outside the gene matches: 7. The TCR was taken from a female donor in good health, enrolled as a control in a pregnancy study. The material was CD4+ T cells from peripheral blood mononuclear cells, obtained after pregnancy. The chain recombines TRBV14 with TRBJ2-5; 8 bases are a match to TRBD1. CDR3 nucleotide sequence: TGTGCCAGCAGCCGACAGACAGGGGTTAAGACCCAGTACTTC. It is translated as CASSRQTGVKTQYF.